These 21 T cell receptor beta chains came from one sample sequenced in a study of CD8+CD57+ T cells in acquired aplastic anemia. Genomic DNA served as template for TCR beta VDJ and CDR3 profiling. A single record per CDR3 protein comes from TCRdb applying MiXCR to the reads. The data hold 75,000 to 80,000 distinct CDR3 sequences, with roughly 70% observed a single time. The authors sequenced patients whose flow cytometry had shown CD8+CD57+ cell expansion. Sample: sorted CD4+, CD8+, or CD8+CD57+ T cells (not recorded which) from PBMCs. The receptors were sampled from a human donor with aplastic anemia.

CDR3 in DNA: TGCGCCAGCAGTACCGGGACTACCAAGTACGAGCAGTACTTC. This translates into CASSTGTTKYEQYF. The V gene is TRBV10-1, the J gene TRBJ2-7; 7 bases map to TRBD2. V dropped 5 bases and J dropped 4; count of bases not matched to a gene: 8. CDR1 and CDR2 (germline): WNHNN, SYGVQD (reference sequence). The CDR3 runs to 14 residues.

This chain connects TRBV7-8 to TRBJ2-7; D unclear. This CDR3 has 15 residues. The V and J ends lost 2 bases and 3 bases respectively, with 14 bases between them. Germline V gives CDR1 SGHVS, CDR2 FQNEAQ. CDR3 residues: CASSLSSSSLYEQYF. The CDR3 nucleotides read TGTGCCAGCAGCTTATCCTCCAGTTCCCTCTACGAGCAGTACTTC.

J is TRBJ2-7 and V is TRBV10-3, with D maybe TRBD2 (6 bases). Germline CDR1 ENHRY, CDR2 SYGVKD. CDR3 size: 13 residues. The V end was cut by 4 bases, the J end by 6 bases, with 13 bases between. CDR3 region: CAISGGTPAEQYF. CDR3 in DNA: TGTGCCATCAGTGGCGGGACCCCGGCCGAGCAGTACTTC.

The chain links TRBV12-3 or TRBV12-4 to TRBJ1-6, with a tentative D call TRBD1 (6 bases). The CDR3 is made up of 15 amino acids. V was shortened by 5 bases and J by 8 bases, with 16 bases between the two germline ends. CDR3 sequence: CASSTGGASYSPLHF. Here the CDR3 DNA reads TGTGCCAGCAGTACGGGGGGCGCCTCGTATTCACCCCTCCACTTT.

Points on this clonotype: The missing conserved phenylalanine or tryptophan at the end of this CDR3 makes a read error likely. This chain uses TRBV3-1 with TRBJ1-6; D not certain. CDR3 length: 12 amino acids. CDR1 is LGHDT and CDR2 is YNNKEL in the germline V gene (reference sequence). With 2 bases removed from V and 5 bases from J, the gap between germline ends came to 1 base. CDR3 in amino acids: CASSQHNSPLHL. In DNA form, the CDR3 reads TGTGCCAGCAGCCAACATAATTCACCCCTCCACCTT.

CDR3: CASGPFPAGIHNEQFF. The CDR3 region has the DNA TGTGCTAGTGGTCCCTTTCCTGCGGGCATACACAATGAGCAGTTCTTC. The gene calls are TRBV12-5 and TRBJ2-1; maybe TRBD2 (5 bases). The CDR3 is 16 amino acids. Trimming removed 5 bases at V and 5 bases at J, with 19 bases between. CDR1 is LGHNT and CDR2 is FRNRAP in the germline V gene.

The chain uses TRBV29-1 and TRBJ1-1; 8 bases line up with TRBD1. CDR1 is SQVTM and CDR2 is ANQGSEA in the germline V gene. The J segment lost 1 base and the V segment lost 4 bases, leaving 2 bases of the junction unmatched. This CDR3 has 13 amino acids. This CDR3 is CSVVGTGNTEAFF. The CDR3 nucleotides read TGCAGCGTTGTCGGGACAGGGAACACTGAAGCTTTCTTT.

The V gene is TRBV24-1, the J gene TRBJ1-4; no reliable D call. This CDR3 comprises 15 residues. V was pared by 2 bases and J by 5 bases, with 11 bases between. The germline CDR1 and CDR2 sequences are KGHDR and SFDVKD. CDR3 in DNA: TGTGCCACCAGTGATTCCGAACAGATAAATGAAAAACTGTTTTTT. Translated, it gives CATSDSEQINEKLFF.

This chain links TRBV2 with TRBJ2-7; 8 bases line up with TRBD1. Germline V gene lookup returns CDR1 SNHLY and CDR2 FYNNEI. Trimming removed 8 bases from V and 3 bases from J; junction bases left unmatched: 3. The CDR3 contains 12 residues. The chain's CDR3 is CASRTGSYEQYF. CDR3 bases: TGTGCCAGCCGGACAGGGAGCTACGAGCAGTACTTC.

The rearrangement links TRBV2 to TRBJ2-6; 7 bases are shared with TRBD1. Germline V gene sequence: CDR1 SNHLY, CDR2 FYNNEI. CDR3 length: 15 residues. V lost 4 bases to trimming and J lost 0 bases; unmatched junction nucleotides: 0. The CDR3: CASSGDSSGANVLTF. The CDR3 DNA is TGTGCCAGCAGTGGGGACAGCTCTGGGGCCAACGTCCTGACTTTC.

The chain has TRBV6-1 and TRBJ2-7; TRBD1 matches 7 bases. The junction had 12 bases not matched to a gene; V was cut back by 6 bases and J by 7 bases. Germline CDR1 is MNHNS and CDR2 is SASEGT. The CDR3 covers 14 residues. In nucleotides, the CDR3 is TGTGCCAGCAGAACAGGGGTAGTACCGTGGGAGCAGTACTTC. Protein product: CASRTGVVPWEQYF.

The chain joins TRBV6-1 to TRBJ1-3; 10 nucleotides match TRBD1. The trim removed 6 bases at V and 4 bases at J, leaving 3 bases unmatched. CDR1 MNHNS and CDR2 SASEGT come from the germline V gene. CDR3 length: 14 residues. The CDR3 DNA reads as TGTGCCAGCAGCAAGGGACAGGGGGGAAACACCATATATTTT. Protein product: CASSKGQGGNTIYF.

This CDR3 is CASSLPSGRAYNEQFF. DNA of the CDR3: TGTGCCAGCAGCTTACCAAGCGGGAGGGCCTACAATGAGCAGTTCTTC. The chain carries TRBV11-2 and TRBJ2-1, with 10 bases that match TRBD2. The junction had 3 bases not matched to a gene; V was cut back by 2 bases and J by 2 bases. Germline lookup yields CDR1 SGHAT and CDR2 FQNNGV. This CDR3 contains 16 residues.

The chain couples TRBV7-9 to TRBJ2-5, with D possibly being TRBD1 or TRBD2 (5 bases each). The V and J ends lost 1 base and 0 bases respectively, with 9 bases between them. The CDR3 is made up of 15 amino acids. Germline assignment: CDR1 SEHNR and CDR2 FQNEAQ (reference sequence). The CDR3 here is CASSLGVGDQETQYF. CDR3 bases: TGTGCCAGCAGCTTAGGGGTGGGGGACCAAGAGACCCAGTACTTC. The full variable domain, with the rest looked up from reference TRBV7-9 and TRBJ2-5, is DTGVSQNPRHKITKRGQNVTFRCDPISEHNRLYWYRQTLGQGPEFLTYFQNEAQLEKSRLLSDRFSAERPKGSFSTLEIQRTEQGDSAMYLCASSLGVGDQETQYFGPGTRLLVL.

This clonotype was counted only a few times. The chain has TRBV7-9 and TRBJ2-1; D not certain. This CDR3 is 13 amino acids long. V was clipped by 6 bases and J by 5 bases, with 11 bases between them. CDR1 and CDR2 (germline): SEHNR, FQNEAQ (reference sequence). The DNA for the CDR3 is TGTGCCAGCAGATCGGTTACCCACAATGAGCAGTTCTTC. It specifies CASRSVTHNEQFF.

The chain employs TRBV10-3 and TRBJ1-4; D may be TRBD1 (6 bases). The germline CDR1 and CDR2 sequences are ENHRY and SYGVKD. With 2 bases removed from V and 5 bases from J, the gap between germline ends came to 9 bases. CDR3 size: 14 residues. The CDR3 DNA reads TGTGCCATCAGTGAGCGGACAGAGAATGAAAAACTGTTTTTT. Residues: CAISERTENEKLFF.

The V call is TRBV10-3, the J call TRBJ1-2; no definite D call. In germline, CDR1 is ENHRY, CDR2 SYGVKD. CDR3 size: 14 residues. Deletions cut 0 bases from V and 3 bases from J, with 8 bases between. CDR3 loop: CAISESLEHYGYTF. The CDR3, as DNA: TGTGCCATCAGTGAGTCGTTAGAGCACTATGGCTACACCTTC.

V usage is TRBV11-2 and J usage is TRBJ1-5; D is ambiguous. Germline V gene data show CDR1 as SGHAT and CDR2 as FQNNGV. The CDR3 totals 16 residues. The V and J ends lost 0 bases and 6 bases respectively, with 15 bases between them. DNA for the CDR3: TGTGCCAGCAGCTTAGAATCGAGACAAGAGGGTCAGCCCCAGCATTTT. Translated: CASSLESRQEGQPQHF.

Details on this clonotype: Because the CDR3 is missing its conserved closing phenylalanine or tryptophan, this is likely a read error. The rearrangement links TRBV7-9 to TRBJ1-1; 12 bases map to TRBD1. The CDR3 runs to 15 residues. Germline-derived CDR1 and CDR2 are SEHNR and FQNEAQ (reference sequence). Losses at the gene ends were 3 bases for V and 3 bases for J; bases not matched to a gene: 2. CDR3 bases: TGTGCCAGCAGCTTTAGGGACAGGGGGCACACTGAAGCTTTCTCT. Encoded protein: CASSFRDRGHTEAFS.

The chain carries TRBV10-3 and TRBJ2-1; TRBD1 or TRBD2 may be the D gene (5 bases each). V was trimmed by 5 bases and J by 6 bases, leaving 20 bases between them. This CDR3 is 16 amino acids long. Germline loops: CDR1 ENHRY, CDR2 SYGVKD. CDR3 loop: CAISYEPGLRSNEQFF. The CDR3 region has the DNA TGTGCCATCAGTTACGAACCGGGGCTTAGGTCCAATGAGCAGTTCTTC.

This clonotype was detected only a few times. This rearrangement joins TRBV2 to TRBJ2-7; TRBD1 aligns across 8 bases. Trimming took 8 bases from V and 3 from J; bases not matched to a gene: 6. CDR1 SNHLY and CDR2 FYNNEI come from the germline V gene. There are 13 residues in the CDR3. The CDR3 spells CASGGQVNYEQYF. The CDR3, as DNA: TGTGCCAGCGGGGGACAGGTCAACTACGAGCAGTACTTC.